Sequencing of this T cell receptor (beta chain) was carried out in a study of T cells after yellow fever vaccination. Per germline, CDR1 SGHRS and CDR2 YFSETQ. This CDR3 spans 17 amino acids. V trimming: 2 bases; J trimming: 7 bases; junction bases outside the gene matches: 15. There are many counts of this clonotype. The authors made TCR cDNA by 5'RACE template switching, adding a universal primer site and UMIs. In TCRdb, the 5' RACE reads were re-called with MiXCR into one record per CDR3 protein. The sample lists around 50,000 distinct CDR3 sequences, 5% to 8% occurring once. This TCR was recovered from a man younger than 40 who received the YFV17D yellow fever vaccine. The V call is TRBV5-1, the J call TRBJ2-4, with TRBD1 matching over 7 bases. Sequenced material: PBMCs, either bulk or a sorted T-cell subset (CD4+, CD8+, memory, or dextramer-sorted; not recorded which), taken 45 days after the yellow fever booster vaccination. The CDR3 is CASSLGFGQALRNIQYF. CDR3 DNA sequence: TGCGCCAGCAGCTTAGGATTTGGACAGGCGCTTCGCAACATTCAGTACTTC.